This T cell receptor (beta chain) comes out of a study of cytomegalovirus exposure and HLA in healthy donors. It was with 60 Vbeta and 13 Jbeta primers that the PCR ran. The table came from immunoSEQ multiplex PCR; TCRdb's copy has only in-frame clones and leaves some out. The sample includes about 140,000 clones, roughly 80% of them seen just once. This CDR3 comprises 13 residues. V was clipped by 9 bases and J by 2 bases; unmatched bases: 2. CDR1 is MGHDK and CDR2 is SYGVNS in the germline V gene. The study, taken as a whole, reports: High specificity and sensitivity for cytomegalovirus status were reported for the classifier.

This clone was seen only a few times. Its antigen is unknown. Sequencing was done on a sample of PBMCs. The clonotype was recovered from a man aged 18 to 30 in good health and CMV-seronegative. This chain uses TRBV25-1 with TRBJ1-3; 9 positions agree with TRBD1. The CDR3 sequence: CASTGGAGNTIYF. The CDR3 region has the DNA TGTGCCAGTACAGGGGGCGCTGGAAACACCATATATTTT. Supplemented by reference TRBV25-1 and TRBJ1-3, the full variable domain reads EADIYQTPRYLVIGTGKKITLECSQTMGHDKMYWYQQDPGMELHLIHYSYGVNSTEKGDLSSESTVSRIRTEHFPLTLESARPSHTSQYLCASTGGAGNTIYFGEGSWLTVV.